These 14 T cell receptor beta chains came from one sample sequenced in a study of blood T cell repertoires in COVID-19. Profiled with immunoSEQ multiplex PCR; TCRdb holds only in-frame clones, not every one. Of tens of thousands of clones listed, roughly 77% are singletons. Material for sequencing was peripheral blood. The receptor source for this set is a human donor with active or convalescent COVID-19. The donor label of this sample is uncertain.

This sequence joins TRBV7-2 and TRBJ1-6, with TRBD1 matching over 11 bases. With V trimmed by 2 bases and J by 9 bases, 3 bases remained unmatched. Germline assignment: CDR1 SGHTA and CDR2 FQGNSA. The CDR3 has 15 amino acids. CDR3 sequence: CASSLSGQGGSPLHF. For the CDR3, the DNA is TGTGCCAGCAGCTTATCGGGACAGGGGGGTTCACCCCTCCACTTT. Complete variable domain (other parts from reference TRBV7-2 and TRBJ1-6): GAGVSQSPSNKVTEKGKDVELRCDPISGHTALYWYRQSLGQGLEFLIYFQGNSAPDKSGLPSDRFSAERTGGSVSTLTIQRTQQEDSAVYLCASSLSGQGGSPLHFGNGTRLTVT.

The J gene is TRBJ2-2, the V gene TRBV4-1; 12 positions match TRBD2. V shed 8 bases, J shed 6 bases, and the junction held 10 bases outside the gene matches. The CDR3 runs to 16 residues. Germline CDR1 and CDR2: MGHRA and YSYEKL. The CDR3 reads CASCPTSGRLAGELFF. The CDR3 region has the DNA TGCGCCAGCTGCCCCACTAGCGGGAGGCTGGCCGGGGAGCTGTTTTTT.

This clone was detected once. The chain employs TRBV5-1 and TRBJ2-3, with TRBD2 as a possible D gene (6 bases). V lost 2 bases to trimming and J lost 2 bases, with 18 bases between them. Germline V gene data show CDR1 as SGHRS and CDR2 as YFSETQ. The CDR3 runs to 17 residues. CDR3: CASSLLGGAVNTDTQYF. The CDR3 DNA sequence: TGCGCCAGCAGCTTATTGGGCGGGGCAGTTAACACAGATACGCAGTATTTT.

This clone was seen a few times. The J gene is TRBJ1-4, the V gene TRBV6-5; maybe TRBD1 (6 bases). This CDR3 comprises 11 residues. Trimming removed 7 bases at V and 7 bases at J, with 7 bases between. Germline V gene lookup returns CDR1 MNHEY and CDR2 SVGAGI. The CDR3 DNA reads as TGTGCCAGCACCAGGGGTGAAAAACTGTTTTTT. This sequence encodes CASTRGEKLFF.

The gene calls are TRBV5-1 and TRBJ2-5; D perhaps matches TRBD2 (6 bases). The V gene lost 4 bases and the J gene lost 4 bases, with 14 bases spanning the gap. The CDR3 extends over 14 amino acids. Germline-derived CDR1 and CDR2 are SGHRS and YFSETQ. The CDR3 sequence: CASSVETRGETQYF. Here the CDR3 DNA reads TGCGCCAGCAGCGTTGAGACTAGGGGAGAGACCCAGTACTTC.

CDR3 sequence: CASSPFQVGANQPQHF. CDR3 nucleotides: TGCGCCAGCAGCCCATTCCAGGTGGGGGCGAATCAGCCCCAGCATTTT. This rearrangement joins TRBV4-1 to TRBJ1-5; weak D call: TRBD1 (6 bases). Germline values: CDR1 MGHRA, CDR2 YSYEKL. Trimming pared 4 bases from V and 4 bases from J, leaving 17 bases between. CDR3 length equals 16 residues.

The chain carries TRBV14 and TRBJ2-2; D unresolved. The CDR3 consists of 19 residues. In germline, CDR1 is SGHDN, CDR2 FVKESK. Trimming cost V 0 bases and J 1 base, with 18 bases left between them. The CDR3 here is CASSQDRGLIGWNTGELFF. The CDR3 DNA is TGTGCCAGCAGCCAAGATCGAGGTCTCATCGGGTGGAACACCGGGGAGCTGTTTTTT.

DNA for the CDR3: TGTGCCAGCAGTTTATCAGATAACACTGAAGCTTTCTTT. It encodes CASSLSDNTEAFF. The rearrangement joins TRBV28 to TRBJ1-1; the D is unclear. V was shortened by 1 base and J by 2 bases, with 5 bases between the two germline ends. The CDR3 has 13 amino acids. Per germline, CDR1 MDHEN and CDR2 SYDVKM. Complete variable domain (other parts from reference TRBV28 and TRBJ1-1): DVKVTQSSRYLVKRTGEKVFLECVQDMDHENMFWYRQDPGLGLRLIYFSYDVKMKEKGDIPEGYSVSREKKERFSLILESASTNQTSMYLCASSLSDNTEAFFGQGTRLTVV.

As to this clone: With a much larger clone just one base away, this may be a read error. This specimen includes other DNA sequences encoding the same CDR3. CDR3 coding DNA: TGTGCCAGCAGTTGGGGACAGAACACTGAAGCTTTCTTT. This gives the protein CASSWGQNTEAFF. The chain is built from TRBV6-5 and TRBJ1-1; D perhaps matches TRBD1 (6 bases). The CDR3 contains 13 residues. Germline V gene data show CDR1 as MNHEY and CDR2 as SVGAGI. Trimming took 4 bases from V and 1 from J, leaving 7 bases between them.

The chain joins TRBV27 to TRBJ2-7; TRBD1 might be the D (6 bases). Trimming shortened V by 7 bases and J by 5 bases, and 15 bases separated the two germline ends. CDR1 is MNHEY, CDR2 SMNVEV, per germline (reference sequence). CDR3 length equals 13 residues. Written as DNA, the CDR3 is TGTGCCAGCACTCAACTCAGGGGCCACGAGCAGTACTTC. Protein product: CASTQLRGHEQYF.

V is TRBV30 and J is TRBJ2-5; D is uncertain. The germline V and J ends were trimmed by 1 base and 1 base, with 10 bases remaining between them. Germline loops: CDR1 GTSNPN, CDR2 SVGIG (reference sequence). The CDR3 is made up of 14 amino acids. CDR3 in amino acids: CAWSEYPSQETQYF. DNA of the CDR3: TGTGCCTGGAGTGAGTATCCGAGCCAAGAGACCCAGTACTTC.

This chain uses TRBV6-5 with TRBJ2-2, with D possibly matching TRBD1 (6 bases). V was pared by 6 bases and J by 4 bases, with 12 bases between. The CDR3 totals 14 residues. In germline, CDR1 is MNHEY, CDR2 SVGAGI. CDR3 bases: TGTGCCAGCAGAAGGCAGGGGCTCACCGGGGAGCTGTTTTTT. This translates into CASRRQGLTGELFF.

Notes on this clone: At one boundary the junction diverges from the germline segment, which might be a read error. The rearrangement links TRBV19 to TRBJ1-1; D perhaps matches TRBD1 (6 bases). Looked up from germline, CDR1 is LNHDA and CDR2 is SQIVND (reference sequence). This CDR3 spans 17 amino acids. Here the CDR3 reads CASSMVPSLIQGGLTSF. The CDR3 DNA reads as TGTGCCAGTAGTATGGTTCCCTCATTGATACAGGGTGGCCTTACCTCGTTT.

The chain has TRBV4-1 and TRBJ2-3; 9 bases are a match to TRBD1. V lost 3 bases, J lost 4 bases, and 8 bases stayed unmatched. Germline lookup yields CDR1 MGHRA and CDR2 YSYEKL. The CDR3 extends over 16 amino acids. The CDR3 spells CASSQARDRVPDTQYF. Here the CDR3 DNA reads TGCGCCAGCAGCCAGGCAAGGGACAGGGTCCCAGATACGCAGTATTTT.